Following are 16 T cell receptor beta chains from one sample sequenced in a study of molecular identifiers for immune sequencing clone quantification. In TCRdb, the PCR reads were re-called with MiXCR into one record per CDR3 protein. The sample has 550,000 to 750,000 distinct CDR3 sequences, 15% to 20% seen once; the top ten hold roughly 0.85%. Sequencing was carried out using naive CD8+ T cells from blood, with Jurkat cell RNA spiked in. Noted subset: FACS-sorted CD8+CD4-CCR7+CD45RA+ naive T cells. The receptors stem from a human donor in good health. Some libraries in this study had Jurkat cell RNA spiked in.

The V and J genes are TRBV20-1 and TRBJ1-4, with a tentative D call TRBD1 (6 bases). The CDR3 loop spans 16 amino acids. The ends were cut back, 2 bases at V and 3 bases at J, with 16 bases in the middle. The germline V gene encodes CDR1 DFQATT and CDR2 SNEGSKA (reference sequence). This CDR3 is CSARQSTGPANEKLFF. The CDR3 DNA is TGCAGTGCTAGACAATCTACAGGGCCGGCTAATGAAAAACTGTTTTTT.

This clonotype was seen repeatedly, ten times or more. The V and J genes are TRBV2 and TRBJ2-1, with D perhaps matching TRBD1 (5 bases). This CDR3 spans 14 amino acids. Germline V lookup: CDR1 SNHLY, CDR2 FYNNEI. Trimming took off 5 bases at V and 4 bases at J, with 12 bases between the two ends. CDR3: CASSKGAGYNEQFF. CDR3 bases: TGTGCCAGCAGTAAAGGGGCAGGGTACAATGAGCAGTTCTTC.

This clonotype was found many times. The CDR3 DNA is TGTGCCAGCAGTTACCAGTTCGTCGCCTGCACAGATACGCAGTATTTT. This sequence encodes CASSYQFVACTDTQYF. V usage is TRBV6-6 and J usage is TRBJ2-3, with D uncertain. V lost 2 bases to trimming and J lost 1 base, with 13 bases between them. Germline V gene data show CDR1 as MNHNY and CDR2 as SVGAGI (reference sequence). The CDR3 is 16 amino acids.

Comment on this clonotype: A much larger clone is a single base away; this may be a read error. Here the CDR3 reads CASSIPFGGGGTDTQYF. DNA for the CDR3: TGTGCCAGCAGCATCCCCTTTGGAGGCGGGGGCACAGATACGCAGTATTTT. The chain uses TRBV5-3 and TRBJ2-3, with a tentative D call TRBD2 (6 bases). TRBV5-3 is labeled an ORF, and its function is uncertain. There are 17 residues in the CDR3. Trimming cost V 8 bases and J 1 base, with 23 bases left between them.

This clonotype was recorded at least ten times. Here the CDR3 reads CSARGRGTISETQYF. In DNA, the CDR3 is TGCAGTGCTAGAGGGAGGGGCACTATTTCGGAGACCCAGTACTTC. V and J are TRBV20-1 and TRBJ2-5; D is perhaps TRBD2 (6 bases). The germline CDR1 and CDR2 sequences are DFQATT and SNEGSKA (reference sequence). The CDR3 has 15 amino acids. V shed 1 base and J shed 5 bases, with 17 bases lying between them.

This clonotype showed up just a few times. The rearrangement links TRBV15 to TRBJ2-1; TRBD2 agrees at 10 bases. CDR1 is LNHNV and CDR2 is YYDKDF in the germline V gene (reference sequence). J was trimmed by 10 bases and V by 0 bases; bases with no gene match: 6. This CDR3 region has 15 residues. The CDR3 DNA reads TGTGCCACCAGCAGAGACAGAACTAGCGGGGTGGAGCAGTTCTTC. The encoded protein is CATSRDRTSGVEQFF.

As regards this clonotype: A read error may be the cause here, since a much bigger clone is one base away. The chain carries TRBV6-5 and TRBJ1-1; tentative D call: TRBD1 (6 bases). The germline V gene has CDR1 MNHEY and CDR2 SVGAGI. The CDR3 extends over 15 amino acids. The CDR3 loop reads CASSYSARWDTDAFF. The CDR3 coding sequence is TGTGCCAGCAGTTACTCAGCCAGGTGGGACACTGATGCTTTCTTT.

In DNA, the CDR3 is TGTGCCAGCACCCCAGCGGGAGGGGACACCGGGGAGCTGTTTTTT. Residues: CASTPAGGDTGELFF. The chain joins TRBV27 to TRBJ2-2; 10 positions match TRBD2. The CDR3 spans 15 residues. Germline V lookup: CDR1 MNHEY, CDR2 SMNVEV (reference sequence). With V trimmed by 7 bases and J by 3 bases, 5 bases remained unmatched.

The rearrangement joins TRBV27 to TRBJ1-5; D call uncertain. V lost 1 base to trimming and J lost 7 bases, with 14 bases between them. The germline V gene encodes CDR1 MNHEY and CDR2 SMNVEV (reference sequence). The CDR3 spans 15 residues. The chain's CDR3 is CASSLLVNLGQPQHF. CDR3 coding DNA: TGTGCCAGCAGTTTATTGGTGAATCTTGGGCAGCCCCAGCATTTT.

This chain uses TRBV9 with TRBJ2-7; TRBD1 matches 7 bases. Germline-derived CDR1 and CDR2 are SGDLS and YYNGEE. The ends lost 2 bases at V and 1 base at J; junction bases unmatched: 6. The CDR3 totals 15 residues. CDR3 residues: CASSVEGASSYEQYF. In DNA form, the CDR3 reads TGTGCCAGCAGCGTTGAGGGGGCCTCTTCCTACGAGCAGTACTTC.

The chain links TRBV6-6 to TRBJ2-2; no definite D call. The germline V and J ends were trimmed by 5 bases and 6 bases, with 7 bases remaining between them. This CDR3 is built from 12 residues. Germline-derived CDR1 and CDR2 are MNHNY and SVGAGI (reference sequence). The CDR3 sequence is CASSPAPGELFF. In DNA, the CDR3 is TGTGCCAGCAGTCCAGCCCCCGGGGAGCTGTTTTTT.

There are many counts of this clonotype. This chain's CDR3 is CASSFPGGSEDTQYF. CDR3 coding DNA: TGTGCCAGCAGCTTTCCGGGGGGCTCGGAAGATACGCAGTATTTT. The rearrangement joins TRBV11-2 to TRBJ2-3; a weak D match, TRBD2 (7 bases). The CDR3 runs 15 residues. V lost 3 bases and J 5 bases, leaving 15 bases between the germline ends. The germline gives CDR1 SGHAT, CDR2 FQNNGV.

This clonotype was seen more than once but under ten times. This sequence joins TRBV12-3 or TRBV12-4 and TRBJ2-1; either TRBD1 or TRBD2 may supply D (6 bases each). The CDR3 loop spans 16 amino acids. Trimming pared 5 bases from V and 1 base from J, leaving 15 bases between. For the CDR3, the DNA is TGTGCCAGCAGTCACTGGGGGGCCTTATCCTACAATGAGCAGTTCTTC. Translation: CASSHWGALSYNEQFF.

Comments on this clonotype: A much larger clone differs by one base, so this may be a read error. The V call is TRBV5-1, the J call TRBJ2-1, with a weak D call TRBD1 (6 bases). This CDR3 contains 16 residues. Germline CDR1 SGHRS, CDR2 YFSETQ. CDR3 protein: CAGRPPGVSSYNEQFF. DNA for the CDR3: TGCGCCGGCAGACCCCCAGGGGTAAGCTCCTACAATGAGCAGTTCTTC.

Points on this clonotype: A read error is possible here, since a much larger clone lies one base away. The CDR3, as DNA: TGTGCCAGCAGCCTTTATGGTACGCAGTGTTTT. This codes for CASSLYGTQCF. The rearrangement joins TRBV27 to TRBJ2-3; D ambiguous. The germline CDR1 and CDR2 sequences are MNHEY and SMNVEV (reference sequence). The CDR3 extends over 11 amino acids.

As for this clonotype: A much bigger clone sits one base away, suggesting this may be a read error. Since the CDR3 does not end with the conserved phenylalanine or tryptophan, this likely comes from a read error. The chain is built from TRBV6-5 and TRBJ1-1; the D gene is possibly TRBD1 (6 bases). The ends were cut back, 2 bases at V and 8 bases at J, with 15 bases in the middle. The CDR3 covers 14 residues. Germline-derived CDR1 and CDR2 are MNHEY and SVGAGI. The CDR3 spells CASSYKYRVAEAFI. The CDR3 nucleotides read TGTGCCAGCAGTTACAAATACAGGGTAGCCGAAGCTTTCATT.